Shown below are 17 T cell receptor beta chains from a single sample sequenced in a study of OX40 agonist ivuxolimab in advanced cancers. Some clones are missing from TCRdb's copy, which holds only in-frame ones; the method was immunoSEQ multiplex PCR. The profile shows fewer than 90,000 clones, 85% to 90% of them singletons. The material was CD4+ or CD8+ T cells sorted from blood, obtained in a trial of the OX40 agonist ivuxolimab. The receptor source for this set is an adult with an advanced solid tumor such as melanoma, head and neck, liver or kidney cancer.

The chain combines TRBV12-5 with TRBJ1-4, with D possibly TRBD1 on 6 matching bases. The CDR3 contains 17 residues. Germline V lookup: CDR1 LGHNT, CDR2 FRNRAP. V was trimmed by 7 bases and J by 6 bases, leaving 24 bases between them. DNA of the CDR3: TGTGCTAGTGCCAAAACCCCCAAACAGGGAATAGATGAAAAACTGTTTTTT. Protein: CASAKTPKQGIDEKLFF.

The chain links TRBV6-5 to TRBJ1-1; D gene ambiguous. The CDR3 is 12 amino acids. The ends were cut back, 4 bases at V and 7 bases at J, with 10 bases in the middle. Per the germline V gene, CDR1 is MNHEY and CDR2 is SVGAGI. CDR3: CASSFNIIEAFF. The CDR3 DNA sequence: TGTGCCAGCAGTTTCAATATTATTGAAGCTTTCTTT.

J is TRBJ2-1 and V is TRBV9, with 10 bases fitting TRBD2. The CDR3 runs to 19 residues. In germline, CDR1 is SGDLS, CDR2 YYNGEE. Trimming cost V 0 bases and J 0 bases; bases outside gene matches: 9. CDR3 residues: CASSVVGASGSRSYNEQFF. The CDR3 DNA follows: TGTGCCAGCAGCGTAGTGGGGGCTAGCGGGAGCCGCTCCTACAATGAGCAGTTCTTC.

CDR3 region: CASSIGLSTDTQYF. CDR3 DNA: TGTGCCAGTAGTATAGGTTTGAGCACAGATACGCAGTATTTT. The chain combines TRBV19 with TRBJ2-3, with no clear D. Germline assignment: CDR1 LNHDA and CDR2 SQIVND (reference sequence). The CDR3 has 14 amino acids. Trimming took off 1 base at V and 0 bases at J, with 5 bases between the two ends.

The CDR3 DNA is TGTGCCAGCAGTGGATGGGGGGCAGCGAACACCGGGGAGCTGTTTTTT. Residues: CASSGWGAANTGELFF. The chain recombines TRBV2 with TRBJ2-2, with D tentatively TRBD1 or TRBD2 (6 bases each). The CDR3 loop spans 16 amino acids. The V gene's germline CDR1 is SNHLY and CDR2 FYNNEI. Trimming removed 4 bases from V and 0 bases from J, with 12 bases in between.

V usage is TRBV27 and J usage is TRBJ2-5; 10 positions agree with TRBD2. TRBJ2-7 explains the end of the DNA better; the J call may be wrong. The V gene's germline CDR1 is MNHEY and CDR2 SMNVEV (reference sequence). This CDR3 has 16 residues. CDR3 sequence: CASSPGTSEPAYEQYF. The CDR3 DNA reads as TGTGCCAGCAGTCCTGGGACTAGCGAACCCGCCTACGAGCAGTACTTC.

The CDR3 here is CASSGRQGAYEQYF. Here the CDR3 DNA reads TGTGCCAGCAGTGGAAGACAGGGGGCCTACGAGCAGTACTTC. The V and J genes are TRBV25-1 and TRBJ2-7; 9 bases match TRBD1. The CDR3 runs 14 residues. Trimming cost V 4 bases and J 2 bases; bases outside gene matches: 3. CDR1 and CDR2 (germline): MGHDK, SYGVNS.

The chain employs TRBV29-1 and TRBJ2-4; D remains ambiguous. V lost 8 bases and J 9 bases, leaving 14 bases between the germline ends. Per germline, CDR1 SQVTM and CDR2 ANQGSEA. This CDR3 is 11 amino acids long. The CDR3 coding sequence is TGCAGCCTAATCCAATCCGGCATTCAGTACTTC. Amino acid sequence: CSLIQSGIQYF.

J is TRBJ1-3 and V is TRBV18; D unclear. V was shortened by 6 bases and J by 4 bases, with 13 bases between the two germline ends. Germline CDR1 KGHSH, CDR2 LQKENI. This CDR3 spans 14 amino acids. The CDR3 protein is CASSDGRQGNTIYF. Written as DNA, the CDR3 is TGTGCCAGCTCCGACGGTCGGCAAGGAAACACCATATATTTT.

J is TRBJ2-7 and V is TRBV27, with no clear D. Germline CDR1 and CDR2: MNHEY and SMNVEV (reference sequence). This CDR3 has 14 amino acids. With 8 bases removed from V and 6 bases from J, the gap between germline ends came to 20 bases. In DNA form, the CDR3 reads TGTGCCAGCGGAACCTCAGCCCCCCGGAGCGAGCAGTACTTC. This codes for CASGTSAPRSEQYF.

The chain carries TRBV11-3 and TRBJ2-3; no reliable D call. Per the germline V gene, CDR1 is SGHNT and CDR2 is YENEEA. The V end was cut by 0 bases, the J end by 5 bases, with 6 bases between. This CDR3 contains 13 residues. In nucleotides, the CDR3 is TGTGCCAGCAGCTTAGAGGCCGGAGATACGCAGTATTTT. Protein sequence: CASSLEAGDTQYF.

The chain's CDR3 is CASRTANQPQHF. The CDR3 nucleotides read TGTGCCAGCAGGACCGCGAATCAGCCCCAGCATTTT. The chain has TRBV6-5 and TRBJ1-5; no reliable D call. This CDR3 has 12 amino acids. V was clipped by 6 bases and J by 4 bases, with 7 bases between them. The germline V gene has CDR1 MNHEY and CDR2 SVGAGI.

The genes are TRBV7-2 and TRBJ1-1; D is uncertain. Germline CDR1 and CDR2: SGHTA and FQGNSA. Trimming left V 4 bases short and J 0 bases short, with 9 bases between. The CDR3 contains 14 residues. The CDR3 region is CASSSPPVNTEAFF. CDR3 nucleotides: TGTGCCAGCAGCTCCCCTCCGGTGAACACTGAAGCTTTCTTT.

A few counts support this clone. The J gene is TRBJ2-1, the V gene TRBV7-9; no firm D call. Germline V gene data show CDR1 as SEHNR and CDR2 as FQNEAQ (reference sequence). The length of the CDR3 is 13 residues. With 0 bases removed from V and 7 bases from J, the gap between germline ends came to 7 bases. The CDR3 DNA is TGTGCCAGCAGCTTAGCTGGTGGGAATGAGCAGTTCTTC. It yields the protein CASSLAGGNEQFF.

The V gene is TRBV19, the J gene TRBJ2-7; TRBD2 aligns across 8 bases. With V trimmed by 5 bases and J by 3 bases, 9 bases remained unmatched. Germline V gives CDR1 LNHDA, CDR2 SQIVND (reference sequence). The CDR3 spans 15 residues. CDR3 sequence: CASSPPAGGDYEQYV. The CDR3 DNA reads TGTGCCAGTAGTCCCCCGGCGGGGGGAGACTACGAGCAGTACGTC.

The J gene is TRBJ2-7, the V gene TRBV7-3; 7 bases map to TRBD1. The trim removed 3 bases at V and 3 bases at J, leaving 8 bases unmatched. This CDR3 has 15 amino acids. Per the germline V gene, CDR1 is SGHTA and CDR2 is FQGTGA. The CDR3 sequence: CASSFGPQGDYEQYF. CDR3 coding DNA: TGTGCCAGCAGCTTCGGGCCCCAGGGGGACTACGAGCAGTACTTC.

The CDR3 region has the DNA TGTGCCAGCAGTTATGGGGGGGGCACTGAAGCTTTCTTT. Its translation is CASSYGGGTEAFF. The chain recombines TRBV27 with TRBJ1-1, with D perhaps matching TRBD1 (5 bases). The length of the CDR3 is 13 residues. V lost 4 bases and J lost 4, with 10 bases in between. Germline assignment: CDR1 MNHEY and CDR2 SMNVEV (reference sequence).